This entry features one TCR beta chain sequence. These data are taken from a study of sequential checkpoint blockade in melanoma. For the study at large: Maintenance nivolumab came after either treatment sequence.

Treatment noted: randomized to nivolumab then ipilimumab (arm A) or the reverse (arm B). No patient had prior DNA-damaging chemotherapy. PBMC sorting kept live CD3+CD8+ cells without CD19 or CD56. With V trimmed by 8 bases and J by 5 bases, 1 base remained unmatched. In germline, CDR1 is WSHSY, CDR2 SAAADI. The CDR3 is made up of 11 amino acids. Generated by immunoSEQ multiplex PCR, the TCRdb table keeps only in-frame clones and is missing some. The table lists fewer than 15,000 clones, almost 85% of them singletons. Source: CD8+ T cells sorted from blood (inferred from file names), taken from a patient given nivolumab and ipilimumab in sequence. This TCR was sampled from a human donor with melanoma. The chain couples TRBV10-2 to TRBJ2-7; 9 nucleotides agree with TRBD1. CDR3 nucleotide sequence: TGCGCCAGCCGGACAGGGGACGAGCAGTACTTC. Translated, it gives CASRTGDEQYF.